This T cell receptor beta chain comes out of a study of beta chain features in type 1 diabetes. This clone has a handful of counts. As yet, its antigen is unknown. This sample includes further DNA sequences coding for the same CDR3. Overall study findings and caveats: Type 1 diabetes patients had moderately but significantly shorter TCRB CDR3s in all four CD4+ subsets.

The trim removed 7 bases at V and 4 bases at J, leaving 3 bases unmatched. CDR1 SGHRS and CDR2 YFSETQ come from the germline V gene. There are 14 residues in the CDR3. Sequencing targeted expressed TCRB transcripts, as all isolated RNA had been reverse transcribed. The repertoire was sequenced with immunoSEQ multiplex PCR; TCRdb's copy has only in-frame clones and lacks some. The data show hundreds of thousands of clones, around an eighth seen once. V gene TRBV5-1 combines with J gene TRBJ2-1, with 12 bases identical to TRBD2. This clonotype originated in a man between 18 and 29 years old with type 1 diabetes. Material: naive CD4+ T cells from blood. CDR3 DNA sequence: TGCGCCAGCGCCCTAGCGGGGGGGTACAATGAGCAGTTCTTC. The encoded protein is CASALAGGYNEQFF.